Listed below are T cell receptor beta chains from one sample, sequenced in a study of T cells in Graves' hyperthyroidism and ophthalmopathy. TCRdb fed the multiplex PCR reads into MiXCR, producing one record per CDR3 protein. The sample records 45,000 to 55,000 distinct CDR3 sequences, approximately 50% being singletons. The specimen sequenced was peripheral blood or thyroid tissue (not recorded which). All receptors derive from a man between 18 and 29 years old with Graves' hyperthyroidism. CDR3s include the opening cysteine and the closing phenylalanine or tryptophan. The D gene is left open where the match is weak. Size is stated for part of the rows, as once, few or many counts, or as a class when the clone is expanded.

cdr3_nt cdr3_aa d_call v_call clone_size j_call
TGCAGCGTTGAAGGAACACTACAAGAGACCCAGTACTTC CSVEGTLQETQYF - TRBV29-1 - TRBJ2-5
TGTGCCAGCAGCTTAGGGCCGGGCGCTGGGGAGACCCAGTACTTC CASSLGPGAGETQYF - TRBV7-2 - TRBJ2-5
TGCAGCGTTGGACGGACAGGCGGACCTCATGAAAAACTGTTTTTT CSVGRTGGPHEKLFF TRBD1 TRBV29-1 many TRBJ1-4
TGTGCCAGCAGTCTAAACTCAGAGCAGCCCCAGCATTTT CASSLNSEQPQHF - TRBV6-5 many TRBJ1-5
TGCAGTGCTTACCGGGACAGGGAAAGCAATCAGCCCCAGCATTTT CSAYRDRESNQPQHF TRBD1 TRBV20-1 - TRBJ1-5
TGTGCCAGCAGCCTCCGACAGGGGGCAGCAGAAAAACTGTTTTTT CASSLRQGAAEKLFF TRBD1 TRBV9 many TRBJ1-4
TGCAGCGTTGGGACAGGGGGTGAAAGACTGTTTTTT CSVGTGGERLFF TRBD1 TRBV29-1 - TRBJ1-4
TGTGCCAGCAGCCTAACAGGGGCAGCCTACGAGCAGTACTTC CASSLTGAAYEQYF TRBD1 TRBV5-5 many TRBJ2-7
TGTGCCAGCAGCCTAAGAACCACGACAGGGCGAAACTATGGCTACACCTTC CASSLRTTTGRNYGYTF TRBD1 TRBV7-9 - TRBJ1-2
TGTGCCAGCAGACAGCCGGGACTAGCGGGGTTCACCCAGTACTTC CASRQPGLAGFTQYF TRBD2 TRBV6-5 many TRBJ2-5
TGTGCCAGCAGCTTAGGCGCGGGACCTCAAGAGACCCAGTACTTC CASSLGAGPQETQYF - TRBV7-9 - TRBJ2-5
TGTGCCAGCAGGGACAGGGATGGCGGGAGAGCTACCGGGGAGCTGTTTTTT CASRDRDGGRATGELFF - TRBV12-3/TRBV12-4 many TRBJ2-2
TGTGCCAGCAGCGTAGGGGGCAGGGAGACCCAGTACTTC CASSVGGRETQYF - TRBV9 few TRBJ2-5
TGTGCCATCAGTGAAACAGGGGAGTCCGAAGCTTTCTTT CAISETGESEAFF TRBD1 TRBV10-3 once TRBJ1-1
TGTGCCAGCAGTTTCCTGGGGGACACTGAAGCTTTCTTT CASSFLGDTEAFF - TRBV6-2/TRBV6-3 many TRBJ1-1
TGTACCAGCAGCTTAAGAAGGGGGCGAGAGACCCAGCACTTC CTSSLRRGRETQHF TRBD1 TRBV7-2 - TRBJ2-5
TGCAGCGTTGAAGGGGGTTGGGAGACCCAGTACTTC CSVEGGWETQYF - TRBV29-1 - TRBJ2-5
TGTGCCAGCAGCTATTCATGGGGGCGAGAGACCCAGTACTTC CASSYSWGRETQYF - TRBV7-9 - TRBJ2-5
TGCGCCAGCAGTTCCGGGACAGGTCCGATGGTTCAGCCCCAGCATTTT CASSSGTGPMVQPQHF TRBD1 TRBV5-1 - TRBJ1-5
TGTGCCAGCATCCCGGGACAGGGGATAAGGTCCTATGGCTACACCTTC CASIPGQGIRSYGYTF TRBD1 TRBV2 many TRBJ1-2
TGTGCCAGCAGGGGAGGTGGGACAGGGTCCGGGGCCAACGTCCTGACTTTC CASRGGGTGSGANVLTF TRBD1 TRBV7-2 - TRBJ2-6
TGCAGTGTGCGGACTAGCGGGGCTATACAAGAGACCCAGTACTTC CSVRTSGAIQETQYF TRBD2 TRBV20-1 - TRBJ2-5
TGTGCCAGCAGCCAAGATAGGGGCGCATACGAGCAGTACTTC CASSQDRGAYEQYF - TRBV7-2 few TRBJ2-7
TGTGCCAGCAGTTTAGGGTACGAGCAGTACTTC CASSLGYEQYF - TRBV12-3/TRBV12-4 few TRBJ2-7
TGTGCCAGCAGCGTAGGAAGGTCGGGACAGAGTTTCCTCACCGGGGAGCTGTTTTTT CASSVGRSGQSFLTGELFF TRBD1 TRBV9 many TRBJ2-2
TGTGCCAGCAGTTCGACAGGGGGCGAAAAACTGTTTTTT CASSSTGGEKLFF TRBD1 TRBV2 once TRBJ1-4
TGTGCCAGCAGCGTACAGGATACCTACGAGCAGTACTTC CASSVQDTYEQYF - TRBV7-2 many TRBJ2-7
TGTGCCAGCAGATACCCCGGGACAGTGGTCCTTGGCTACACCTTC CASRYPGTVVLGYTF TRBD1 TRBV6-2/TRBV6-3 - TRBJ1-2
TGTGCCACCAAGACGGACCGTGACTCCTACGAGCAGTACTTC CATKTDRDSYEQYF - TRBV24-1 - TRBJ2-7
TGTGCCAGCAAGACCGGGACGGGCCATTACGAGCAGTACTTC CASKTGTGHYEQYF - TRBV2 - TRBJ2-7
TGTGCCATCAGGGGGAGTGATGGTGAAAAACTGTTTTTT CAIRGSDGEKLFF - TRBV10-3 - TRBJ1-4
TGTGCCAGCAGCGTTACAGGAGTCAGCTCCTACGAGCAGTACTTC CASSVTGVSSYEQYF - TRBV9 - TRBJ2-7
TGTGCCAGCAGCCACAGGGACCTAGGGGATAACTATGGCTACACCTTC CASSHRDLGDNYGYTF - TRBV7-2 - TRBJ1-2
TGTGCCAGCAGTCAGGGTGGGGAGACCCAGTACTTC CASSQGGETQYF - TRBV10-3 few TRBJ2-5
TGTGCCAGCACCCCAATTGCGGGTAAAGCGGGGGCAGATACGCAGTATTTT CASTPIAGKAGADTQYF TRBD2 TRBV5-6 few TRBJ2-3
TGTGCCAGCAGTTACAGATTATGGGAAAGAAACACTGAAGCTTTCTTT CASSYRLWERNTEAFF - TRBV6-2/TRBV6-3 - TRBJ1-1